Below are 26 T cell receptor beta chains sequenced from a single sample in a study of blood T cell repertoires in COVID-19 (dated by TCRdb to 2020 to 2021). Library method: the immunoSEQ multiplex PCR assay. The table comes from immuneACCESS by way of TCRdb, which keeps in-frame sequences with V and J called. Part of the clones is missing from these tables; in studies checked, under half for an unresolved V gene and the rest for unknown reasons. This sample comprises approximately 220,000 clones, 83% of them detected only once. The ten largest clones take up 4.8% of the sample. The source material was PBMCs or T cells enriched from blood (not recorded which). All receptors derive from a woman between 50 and 59 years old who had been exposed to COVID-19.

The gene calls are TRBV6-8 and TRBJ1-6; 7 bases line up with TRBD1. The CDR3 length is 15 residues. V gave up 3 bases and J gave up 12 bases; unmatched junction bases: 11. CDR1 is MNHGY and CDR2 is SAAAGT in the germline V gene. The CDR3 is CASSYLGDRVLPLHF. CDR3 coding DNA: TGTGCCAGCAGTTATCTCGGAGACAGGGTATTACCCCTCCACTTT.

The chain joins TRBV29-1 to TRBJ2-1; 7 nucleotides agree with TRBD2. V lost 4 bases and J lost 4; bases outside the gene matches: 4. The germline V gene has CDR1 SQVTM and CDR2 ANQGSEA. The CDR3 has 13 residues. CDR3 sequence (DNA): TGCAGCGTTGGCGGCGGGGGATACAATGAGCAGTTCTTC. Its translation: CSVGGGGYNEQFF.

The chain combines TRBV11-2 with TRBJ2-3; D is possibly TRBD2 (5 bases). Germline assignment: CDR1 SGHAT and CDR2 FQNNGV. This CDR3 is built from 13 residues. Trimming removed 6 bases from V and 5 bases from J, with 12 bases in between. This CDR3 is CASRLTNQDTQYF. CDR3 coding DNA: TGTGCCAGCAGGTTGACTAACCAAGATACGCAGTATTTT.

This clone was recorded a few times. The J gene is TRBJ1-2, the V gene TRBV19, with D hard to call. The CDR3 is 13 amino acids. Germline CDR1 LNHDA, CDR2 SQIVND (reference sequence). Deletions cut 5 bases from V and 8 bases from J, with 15 bases between. The CDR3 sequence is CASSLGVAEGYTF. DNA for the CDR3: TGTGCCAGTAGTCTTGGTGTCGCGGAGGGCTACACCTTC.

The chain links TRBV6-1 to TRBJ1-1, with D tentatively TRBD1 (5 bases). CDR3 length: 16 residues. Trimming removed 4 bases from V and 0 bases from J, with 15 bases in between. CDR1 is MNHNS and CDR2 is SASEGT in the germline V gene. For the CDR3, the DNA is TGTGCCAGCAGTGCAAGTCCGCGGGGCCTGAACACTGAAGCTTTCTTT. This sequence encodes CASSASPRGLNTEAFF.

The chain is built from TRBV5-4 and TRBJ2-7, with a possible D match to TRBD2 (5 bases). Germline values: CDR1 SGHNT, CDR2 YYREEE (reference sequence). V lost 4 bases to trimming and J lost 6 bases, with 17 bases between them. The CDR3 totals 14 residues. The DNA for the CDR3 is TGTGCCAGCAGCCGGGCGGGCTTTCTGGGCGAGCAGTACTTC. It codes for CASSRAGFLGEQYF.

The rearrangement links TRBV9 to TRBJ1-1; 7 nucleotides line up with TRBD1. Germline CDR1 reads SGDLS; CDR2 reads YYNGEE. The J segment lost 11 bases and the V segment lost 3 bases, leaving 16 bases of the junction unmatched. The length of the CDR3 is 15 residues. The CDR3 coding sequence is TGTGCCAGCAGCGCAATAGGACAGGACCCCAGAAGGGCTTTCTTT. It encodes CASSAIGQDPRRAFF.

This chain connects TRBV19 to TRBJ2-2; D is perhaps TRBD1 (6 bases). V lost 8 bases to trimming and J lost 1 base, with 14 bases between them. Germline loops: CDR1 LNHDA, CDR2 SQIVND (reference sequence). This CDR3 is built from 15 residues. CDR3 coding DNA: TGTGCCAGTCAAATTGGGGGCTTGAACACCGGGGAGCTGTTTTTT. It specifies CASQIGGLNTGELFF.

This chain uses TRBV7-2 with TRBJ1-5, with D possibly matching TRBD1 (5 bases). Trimming took off 4 bases at V and 7 bases at J, with 14 bases between the two ends. Germline V lookup: CDR1 SGHTA, CDR2 FQGNSA. The CDR3 totals 14 residues. The CDR3 loop reads CASSSSGHAQPQHF. The DNA of the CDR3 is TGTGCCAGCAGCTCGTCCGGACATGCCCAGCCCCAGCATTTT.

The rearrangement joins TRBV4-1 to TRBJ2-5, with a tentative D call TRBD1 (6 bases). Per the germline V gene, CDR1 is MGHRA and CDR2 is YSYEKL. Between the trimmed V and J ends, which lost 4 bases and 5 bases, there was a span of 11 bases. This CDR3 region has 13 residues. CDR3 in DNA: TGCGCCAGCAGCCTACAGGGAGTCGAGACCCAGTACTTC. Translated, it gives CASSLQGVETQYF.

This clone occurred once. This rearrangement joins TRBV5-1 to TRBJ2-2; the D is unclear. With 4 bases removed from V and 6 bases from J, the gap between germline ends came to 13 bases. The CDR3 runs to 14 residues. Germline values: CDR1 SGHRS, CDR2 YFSETQ. The CDR3 bases are TGCGCCAGCAGCGTTGTAAGTAGAGCCGGGGAGCTGTTTTTT. This encodes CASSVVSRAGELFF.

The V and J genes are TRBV5-5 and TRBJ2-1; the D is unclear. The CDR3 has 15 amino acids. The V gene's germline CDR1 is SGHKS and CDR2 YYEKEE (reference sequence). The ends were cut back, 5 bases at V and 0 bases at J, with 12 bases in the middle. CDR3 region: CASSSDPSSYNEQFF. CDR3 DNA sequence: TGTGCCAGCAGTTCAGACCCTAGCTCCTACAATGAGCAGTTCTTC.

The rearrangement links TRBV5-1 to TRBJ1-2; D unresolved. The V and J ends lost 0 bases and 2 bases respectively, with 11 bases between them. The CDR3 contains 15 residues. The V gene's germline CDR1 is SGHRS and CDR2 YFSETQ. CDR3 bases: TGCGCCAGCAGCTTGGGCGCAGGATCAAACTATGGCTACACCTTC. Protein: CASSLGAGSNYGYTF.

Only one count was recorded for this clone. This rearrangement joins TRBV7-2 to TRBJ2-3; 11 bases line up with TRBD2. The V gene's germline CDR1 is SGHTA and CDR2 FQGNSA. The CDR3 totals 15 residues. V was clipped by 5 bases and J by 7 bases; unmatched bases: 8. The DNA of the CDR3 is TGTGCCAGCAGCCCCGGACTAGCGGGTCATAATACGCAGTATTTT. Translated: CASSPGLAGHNTQYF.

V and J are TRBV5-1 and TRBJ2-5, with 8 positions matching TRBD2. Trimming took 5 bases from V and 7 from J; bases not matched to a gene: 7. CDR1 is SGHRS and CDR2 is YFSETQ in the germline V gene. This CDR3 contains 13 residues. The CDR3 here is CASSDSGVGTQYF. CDR3 bases: TGCGCCAGCAGTGATAGCGGGGTGGGGACCCAGTACTTC.

CDR3 DNA sequence: TGTGCCAGCCGGGACTATCTATCCTACGAGCAGTACTTC. Its protein is CASRDYLSYEQYF. This chain links TRBV7-2 with TRBJ2-7, with 7 bases identical to TRBD2. The CDR3 runs to 13 residues. Germline V lookup: CDR1 SGHTA, CDR2 FQGNSA. V was pared by 8 bases and J by 1 base, with 5 bases of the junction left unmatched. The variable domain in full, with the rest retrieved from reference TRBV7-2 and TRBJ2-7, is GAGVSQSPSNKVTEKGKDVELRCDPISGHTALYWYRQSLGQGLEFLIYFQGNSAPDKSGLPSDRFSAERTGGSVSTLTIQRTQQEDSAVYLCASRDYLSYEQYFGPGTRLTVT.

This clone was seen more than once but under ten times. The chain employs TRBV19 and TRBJ2-7, with 8 bases matching TRBD1. Germline-derived CDR1 and CDR2 are LNHDA and SQIVND (reference sequence). The CDR3 totals 14 residues. With V trimmed by 7 bases and J by 5 bases, 10 bases remained unmatched. CDR3 in amino acids: CASIFPGQEDEQYF. The CDR3 DNA follows: TGTGCCAGTATCTTCCCGGGACAGGAGGACGAGCAGTACTTC.

The V and J genes are TRBV6-5 and TRBJ2-7, with a tentative D call TRBD2 (5 bases). Trimming left V 2 bases short and J 0 bases short, with 14 bases between. The CDR3 runs 16 residues. Germline loops: CDR1 MNHEY, CDR2 SVGAGI. The CDR3 loop is CASSYAPPGSSYEQYF. The DNA of the CDR3 is TGTGCCAGCAGTTACGCCCCCCCGGGGAGCTCCTACGAGCAGTACTTC.

CDR3 amino acids: CASSHQMTGGTEAFF. Written as DNA, the CDR3 is TGTGCCAGCAGCCATCAAATGACAGGGGGCACTGAAGCTTTCTTT. This rearrangement joins TRBV6-5 to TRBJ1-1, with TRBD1 matching over 9 bases. The junction had 9 bases not matched to a gene; V was cut back by 6 bases and J by 4 bases. The CDR3 is made up of 15 amino acids. CDR1 is MNHEY, CDR2 SVGAGI, per germline.

V usage is TRBV9 and J usage is TRBJ1-2; D gene ambiguous. CDR3 size: 15 residues. Germline CDR1 reads SGDLS; CDR2 reads YYNGEE. Between the trimmed V and J ends, which lost 4 bases and 0 bases, there was a span of 13 bases. The CDR3: CASSPRGRANYGYTF. The CDR3 DNA reads as TGTGCCAGCAGCCCTCGGGGAAGAGCTAACTATGGCTACACCTTC.

This sequence joins TRBV24-1 and TRBJ2-2; TRBD1 matches at 7 bases. This CDR3 is 15 amino acids long. The J segment lost 8 bases and the V segment lost 7 bases, leaving 12 bases of the junction unmatched. Germline values: CDR1 KGHDR, CDR2 SFDVKD. CDR3 coding DNA: TGTGCCACCAGCCCCGGGACAGCCAGGGGTGGGGAGCTGTTTTTT. Protein product: CATSPGTARGGELFF.

The J gene is TRBJ1-1, the V gene TRBV18; D might be TRBD1 (6 bases). Trimming removed 4 bases from V and 0 bases from J, with 12 bases in between. CDR3 length equals 15 residues. The germline V gene encodes CDR1 KGHSH and CDR2 LQKENI. CDR3 DNA: TGTGCCAGCTCACACTACAGGGATATGAACACTGAAGCTTTCTTT. Translated: CASSHYRDMNTEAFF.

The J gene is TRBJ2-5, the V gene TRBV19; 9 positions agree with TRBD2. With 3 bases clipped from V and 6 bases from J, the junction kept 2 bases outside the gene matches. The germline V gene has CDR1 LNHDA and CDR2 SQIVND (reference sequence). The CDR3 runs to 13 residues. The CDR3 spells CASSMGLAKTQYF. As DNA, the CDR3 is TGTGCCAGTAGTATGGGACTAGCAAAGACCCAGTACTTC.

V usage is TRBV5-4 and J usage is TRBJ1-3; unclear D gene. This CDR3 is 14 amino acids long. CDR1 and CDR2 from the germline V gene are SGHNT and YYREEE (reference sequence). Trimming shortened V by 0 bases and J by 8 bases, and 12 bases separated the two germline ends. The CDR3 protein is CASSLGGFVDTIYF. The CDR3 bases are TGTGCCAGCAGCTTGGGCGGGTTTGTGGACACCATATATTTT.

This clone showed up just a few times. In the same sample, other DNA sequences code for this CDR3. V and J are TRBV24-1 and TRBJ2-3, with TRBD2 identical over 7 bases. CDR3 length equals 14 residues. With 5 bases clipped from V and 1 base from J, the junction kept 2 bases outside the gene matches. CDR1 and CDR2 from the germline V gene are KGHDR and SFDVKD. This CDR3 is CATSGRGGTDTQYF. The CDR3 bases are TGTGCCACCAGTGGACGGGGGGGCACAGATACGCAGTATTTT.

The rearrangement joins TRBV5-6 to TRBJ1-2; D ambiguous. From germline, CDR1 is SGHDT and CDR2 YYEEEE. The V gene lost 2 bases and the J gene lost 0 bases, with 14 bases spanning the gap. The CDR3 covers 16 residues. CDR3 protein: CASSLLSGGANYGYTF. The CDR3 coding sequence is TGTGCCAGCAGCTTACTATCGGGAGGAGCTAACTATGGCTACACCTTC.